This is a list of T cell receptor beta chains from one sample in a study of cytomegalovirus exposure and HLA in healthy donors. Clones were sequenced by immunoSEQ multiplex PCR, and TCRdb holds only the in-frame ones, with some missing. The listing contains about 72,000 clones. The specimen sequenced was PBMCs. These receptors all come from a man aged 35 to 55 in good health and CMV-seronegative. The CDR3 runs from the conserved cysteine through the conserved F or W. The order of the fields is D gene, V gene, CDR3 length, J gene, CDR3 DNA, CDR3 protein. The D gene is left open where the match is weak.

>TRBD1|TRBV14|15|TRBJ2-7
TGTGCCAGCAGCCAACAGGGGGCATTTCGGTACGAGCAGTACTTC
CASSQQGAFRYEQYF
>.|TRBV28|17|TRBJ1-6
TGTGCCAGCAGCCCCGTTGGCGACAGAATCTATAATTCACCCCTCCACTTT
CASSPVGDRIYNSPLHF
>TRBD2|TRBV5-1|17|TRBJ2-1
TGCGCCAGCAGCTCCTGGACTAGCGGGGGGTTAGGGAATGAGCAGTTCTTC
CASSSWTSGGLGNEQFF
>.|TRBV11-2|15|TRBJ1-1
TGTGCCAGCGCCCTATATCAGGGGCTCGACACTGAAGCTTTCTTT
CASALYQGLDTEAFF
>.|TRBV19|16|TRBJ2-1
TGTGCCAGTAGTATAGATCTAACAGGTCCGTACAATGAGCAGTTCTTC
CASSIDLTGPYNEQFF
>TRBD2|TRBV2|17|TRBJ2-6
TGTGCCAGCAGTGAGTGGGGGGGACTCTCTGGGGCCAACGTCCTGACTTTC
CASSEWGGLSGANVLTF
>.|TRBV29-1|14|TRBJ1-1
TGCAGCGTTGACCCAGGACGCAGGGAAACTGAAGCTTTCTTT
CSVDPGRRETEAFF
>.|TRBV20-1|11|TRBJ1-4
TGCAGTGCTCGACTCTCTGAAAAACTGTTTTTT
CSARLSEKLFF
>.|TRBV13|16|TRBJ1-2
TGTGCCAGCAGCTCGATCCGGGACCGGGGGAGCTATGGCTACACCTTC
CASSSIRDRGSYGYTF
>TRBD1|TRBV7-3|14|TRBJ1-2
TGTGCCAGCAGCCCGGGACAGGGACATTATGGCTACACCTTC
CASSPGQGHYGYTF
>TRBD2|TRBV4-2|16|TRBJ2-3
TGTGCCAGCAGCCAAGCGGTAGCGGGGATGTTGGATACGCAGTATTTT
CASSQAVAGMLDTQYF